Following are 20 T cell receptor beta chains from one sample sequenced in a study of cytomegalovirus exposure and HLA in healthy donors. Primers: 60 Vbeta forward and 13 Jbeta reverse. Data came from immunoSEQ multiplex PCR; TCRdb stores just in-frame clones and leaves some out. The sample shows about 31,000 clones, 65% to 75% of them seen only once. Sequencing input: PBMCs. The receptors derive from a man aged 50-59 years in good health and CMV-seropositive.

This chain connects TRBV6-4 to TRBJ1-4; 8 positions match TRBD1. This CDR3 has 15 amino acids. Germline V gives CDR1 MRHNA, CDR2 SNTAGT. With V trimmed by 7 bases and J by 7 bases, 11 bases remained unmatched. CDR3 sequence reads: CASTPKQGVGEKLFF. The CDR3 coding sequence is TGTGCCAGCACCCCAAAACAGGGGGTAGGTGAAAAACTGTTTTTT.

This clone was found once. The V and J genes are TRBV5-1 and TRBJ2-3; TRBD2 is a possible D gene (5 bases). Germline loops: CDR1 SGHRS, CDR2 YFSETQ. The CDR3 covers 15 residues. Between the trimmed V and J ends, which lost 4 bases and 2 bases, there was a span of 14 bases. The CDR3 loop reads CASSRGLDYTDTQYF. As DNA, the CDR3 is TGCGCCAGCAGCCGAGGGCTAGATTACACAGATACGCAGTATTTT.

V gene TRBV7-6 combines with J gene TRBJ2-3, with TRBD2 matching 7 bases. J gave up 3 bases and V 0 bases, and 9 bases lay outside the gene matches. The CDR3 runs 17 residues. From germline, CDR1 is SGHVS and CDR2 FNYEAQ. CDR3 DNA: TGTGCCAGCAGCTTAGCTCTCCGCGGGAGAGGTACAGATACGCAGTATTTT. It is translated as CASSLALRGRGTDTQYF.

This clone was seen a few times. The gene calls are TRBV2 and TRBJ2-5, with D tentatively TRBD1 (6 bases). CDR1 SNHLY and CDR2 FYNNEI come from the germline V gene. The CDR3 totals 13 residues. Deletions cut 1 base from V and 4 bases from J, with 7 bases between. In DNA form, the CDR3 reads TGTGCCAGCAGTGAAGGGGGGCGAGAGACCCAGTACTTC. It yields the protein CASSEGGRETQYF.

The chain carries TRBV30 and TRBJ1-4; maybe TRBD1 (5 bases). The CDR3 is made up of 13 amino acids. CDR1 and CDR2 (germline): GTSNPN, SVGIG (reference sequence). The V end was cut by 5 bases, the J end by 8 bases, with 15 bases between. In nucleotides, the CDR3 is TGTGCCTGGGGGCTGAAGGGGCGGGAAAAACTGTTTTTT. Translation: CAWGLKGREKLFF. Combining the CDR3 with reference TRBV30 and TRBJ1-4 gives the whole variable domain SQTIHQWPATLVQPVGSPLSLECTVEGTSNPNLYWYRQAAGRGLQLLFYSVGIGQISSEVPQNLSASRPQDRQFILSSKKLLLSDSGFYLCAWGLKGREKLFFGSGTQLSVL.

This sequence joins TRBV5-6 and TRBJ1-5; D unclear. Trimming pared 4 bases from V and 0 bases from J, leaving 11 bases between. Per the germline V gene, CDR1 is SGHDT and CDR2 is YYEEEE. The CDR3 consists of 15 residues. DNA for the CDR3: TGTGCCAGCAGCCTCTCGATACTTAGCAATCAGCCCCAGCATTTT. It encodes CASSLSILSNQPQHF.

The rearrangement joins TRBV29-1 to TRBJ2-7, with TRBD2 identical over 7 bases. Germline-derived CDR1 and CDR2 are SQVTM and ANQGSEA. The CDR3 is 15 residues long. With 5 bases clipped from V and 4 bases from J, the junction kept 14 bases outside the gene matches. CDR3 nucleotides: TGCAGCGTTAACCTAGTTGCGGGGGAGTGGTACGAGCAGTACTTC. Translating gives CSVNLVAGEWYEQYF.

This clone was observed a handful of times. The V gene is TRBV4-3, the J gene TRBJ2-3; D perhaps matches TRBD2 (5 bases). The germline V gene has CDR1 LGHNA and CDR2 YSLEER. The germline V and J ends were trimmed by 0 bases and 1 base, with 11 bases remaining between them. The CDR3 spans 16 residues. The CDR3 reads CASSQDLSAGTDTQYF. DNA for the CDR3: TGCGCCAGCAGCCAAGATCTTAGCGCCGGCACAGATACGCAGTATTTT.

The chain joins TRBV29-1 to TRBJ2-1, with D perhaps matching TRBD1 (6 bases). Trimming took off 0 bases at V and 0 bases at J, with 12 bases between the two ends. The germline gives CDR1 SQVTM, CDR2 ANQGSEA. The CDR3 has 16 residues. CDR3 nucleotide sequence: TGCAGCGTTGAAGATACAGGGAAAAGCTCCTACAATGAGCAGTTCTTC. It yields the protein CSVEDTGKSSYNEQFF.

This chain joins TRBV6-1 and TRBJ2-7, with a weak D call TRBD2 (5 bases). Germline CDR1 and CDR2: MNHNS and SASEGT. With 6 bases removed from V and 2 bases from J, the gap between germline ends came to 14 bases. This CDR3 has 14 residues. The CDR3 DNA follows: TGTGCCAGCAGCCGAAGCGGCACGCCCTACGAGCAGTACTTC. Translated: CASSRSGTPYEQYF.

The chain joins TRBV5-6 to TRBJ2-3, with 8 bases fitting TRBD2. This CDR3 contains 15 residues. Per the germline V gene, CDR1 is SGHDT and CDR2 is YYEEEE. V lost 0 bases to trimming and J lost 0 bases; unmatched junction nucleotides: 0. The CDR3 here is CASSLASGSTDTQYF. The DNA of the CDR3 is TGTGCCAGCAGCTTGGCTAGCGGGAGCACAGATACGCAGTATTTT.

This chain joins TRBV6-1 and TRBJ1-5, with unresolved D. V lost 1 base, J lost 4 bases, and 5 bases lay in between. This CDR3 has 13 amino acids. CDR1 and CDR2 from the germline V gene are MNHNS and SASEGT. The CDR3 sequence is CASSEGSNQPQHF. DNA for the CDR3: TGTGCCAGCAGTGAAGGTTCAAATCAGCCCCAGCATTTT.

The DNA for the CDR3 is TGTGCTTCAGGGAGGGGCTACGAGCAGTACTTC. It translates to CASGRGYEQYF. The V call is TRBV30, the J call TRBJ2-7; 7 bases agree with TRBD2. The germline V gene has CDR1 GTSNPN and CDR2 SVGIG (reference sequence). This CDR3 has 11 residues.

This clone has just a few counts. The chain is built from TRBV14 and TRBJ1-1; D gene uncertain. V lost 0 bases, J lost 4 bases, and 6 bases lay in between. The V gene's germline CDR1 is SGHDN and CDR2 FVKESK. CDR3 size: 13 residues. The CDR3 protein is CASSQDRSTEAFF. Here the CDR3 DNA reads TGTGCCAGCAGCCAAGATAGAAGCACTGAAGCTTTCTTT.

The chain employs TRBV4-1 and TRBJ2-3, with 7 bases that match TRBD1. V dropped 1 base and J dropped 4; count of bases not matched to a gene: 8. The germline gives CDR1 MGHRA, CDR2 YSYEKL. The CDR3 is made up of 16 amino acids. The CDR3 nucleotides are TGCGCCAGCAGCCAAGGGGGAAGGGGGCGGTCAGATACGCAGTATTTT. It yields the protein CASSQGGRGRSDTQYF.

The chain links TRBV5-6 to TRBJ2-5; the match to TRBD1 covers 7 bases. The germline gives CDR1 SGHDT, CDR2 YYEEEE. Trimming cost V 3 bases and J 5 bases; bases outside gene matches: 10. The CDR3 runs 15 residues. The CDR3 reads CASSSSYRGAETQYF. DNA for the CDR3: TGTGCCAGCAGCTCGAGTTACAGGGGAGCGGAGACCCAGTACTTC.

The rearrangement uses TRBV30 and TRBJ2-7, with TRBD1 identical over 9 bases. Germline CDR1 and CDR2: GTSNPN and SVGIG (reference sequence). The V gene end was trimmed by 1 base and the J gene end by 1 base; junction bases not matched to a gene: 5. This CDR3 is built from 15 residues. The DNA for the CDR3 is TGTGCCTGGAGTGGAGGGGACAGGGAATCCTACGAGCAGTACTTC. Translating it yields CAWSGGDRESYEQYF.

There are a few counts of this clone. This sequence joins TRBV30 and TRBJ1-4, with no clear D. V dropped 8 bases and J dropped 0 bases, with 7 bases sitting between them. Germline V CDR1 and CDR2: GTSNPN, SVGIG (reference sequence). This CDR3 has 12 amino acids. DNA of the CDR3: TGTGCCACAAAGACAACTAATGAAAAACTGTTTTTT. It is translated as CATKTTNEKLFF.

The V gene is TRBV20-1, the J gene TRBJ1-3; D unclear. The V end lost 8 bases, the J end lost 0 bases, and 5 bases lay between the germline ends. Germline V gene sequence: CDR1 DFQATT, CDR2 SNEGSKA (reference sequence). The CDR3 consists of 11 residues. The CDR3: CSSLSGNTIYF. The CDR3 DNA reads TGCAGTTCCCTCTCTGGAAACACCATATATTTT.

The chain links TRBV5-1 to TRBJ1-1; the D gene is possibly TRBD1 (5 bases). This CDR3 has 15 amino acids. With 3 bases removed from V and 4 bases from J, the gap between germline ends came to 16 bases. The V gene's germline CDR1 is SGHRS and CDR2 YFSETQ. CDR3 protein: CASSSGGLGFTEAFF. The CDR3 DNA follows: TGCGCCAGCAGCTCGGGGGGGTTGGGGTTCACTGAAGCTTTCTTT.